This paragraph covers one T cell receptor (beta chain) sequence. Assay used: immunoSEQ multiplex PCR; TCRdb lists only in-frame clones, some missing. The sample includes roughly 100,000 clones, 70% to 90% of them seen just once. The source of the sample is a study of T cell responses to AZD1222 COVID-19 vaccine. Germline CDR1 reads LNHDA; CDR2 reads SQIVND (reference sequence). Trimming at V came to 8 bases and at J to 4 bases, leaving 3 bases not matched to a gene. The CDR3 has 13 amino acids. J is TRBJ1-1 and V is TRBV19; TRBD1 matches 11 bases. The receptor was isolated from an adult in good health. The input for sequencing was peripheral blood, taken on day 0 of AZD1222 vaccination. Here the CDR3 reads CASWDRGATEAFF. Written as DNA, the CDR3 is TGTGCCAGTTGGGACAGGGGGGCCACTGAAGCTTTCTTT.